This T cell receptor beta chain appears in the sequencing data of a study of blood T cell repertoires in COVID-19. Study in general: T cells, B-cell-depleted T cells, or PBMCs provided the cDNA or gDNA that served as material.

Enrollees, about 18 to 89 years old, lived in 20 to 25 US areas. Recovery meant two consecutive negative NP/OP PCR tests, professional clearance, or resolved symptoms. Here immunoSEQ multiplex PCR was the method, and the copy in TCRdb shows in-frame clones only, minus some. The sample has a few hundred thousand clones; over 75% are singletons. About this clone itself: The junction shows a germline mismatch at one end, possibly a read error.

CDR3 length: 15 amino acids. Germline V gene sequence: CDR1 SSHAT, CDR2 FNYEAQ (reference sequence). Sample: PBMCs or T cells enriched from blood (not recorded which). The gene calls are TRBV7-7 and TRBJ2-3; TRBD2 agrees at 10 bases. The sequence derives from a woman under 30 who had recovered from COVID-19. The DNA for the CDR3 is TGTGCTAGCAGCTTAGTAGCGGGGGGTCCAGATACGCAGTATTTT. This codes for CASSLVAGGPDTQYF.